The 31 T cell receptor beta chains presented below share a single source sample, sequenced in a study of control samples from healthy donors and cancer patients (dated by TCRdb to about 2020). Libraries were made using the immunoSEQ multiplex PCR assay. Entries here come from immuneACCESS through TCRdb and include only in-frame sequences with V and J called. Some clones fail to appear in such tables; in the studies checked, an unresolved V gene covers under half of the shortfall, and the cause of the remainder is unknown. The sample profile shows more than 9,500 clones; around nine tenths of them were found once. The ten most abundant clones make up roughly 2.7% of the sample. The sequenced sample consisted of formalin-fixed, paraffin-embedded tissue. These receptors originate from a male donor with melanoma.

The gene calls are TRBV7-2 and TRBJ1-2; D is undetermined. CDR1 SGHTA and CDR2 FQGNSA come from the germline V gene. The CDR3 runs to 14 residues. Between the trimmed V and J ends, which lost 2 bases and 2 bases, there was a span of 9 bases. In DNA form, the CDR3 reads TGTGCCAGCAGCTTACAATACCGAAACTATGGCTACACCTTC. Translated: CASSLQYRNYGYTF.

This clone was detected once. This rearrangement joins TRBV4-3 to TRBJ2-6; no reliable D call. The germline V and J ends were trimmed by 4 bases and 0 bases, with 13 bases remaining between them. Germline lookup yields CDR1 LGHNA and CDR2 YSLEER. The CDR3 consists of 17 residues. DNA of the CDR3: TGCGCCAGCAGCCCTCGAATCGGCAGCTCTGGGGCCAACGTCCTGACTTTC. Translation: CASSPRIGSSGANVLTF.

This chain connects TRBV19 to TRBJ2-7, with D perhaps assigned TRBD1 or TRBD2 (7 bases each). This CDR3 region has 14 residues. Trimming removed 5 bases from V and 3 bases from J, with 14 bases in between. Germline V gene data show CDR1 as LNHDA and CDR2 as SQIVND (reference sequence). The CDR3 nucleotides are TGTGCCAGTAGTTTGCGGGGGACAGACTACGAGCAGTACTTC. Translation gives CASSLRGTDYEQYF.

J is TRBJ1-2 and V is TRBV4-3, with 7 bases identical to TRBD1. Germline V gives CDR1 LGHNA, CDR2 YSLEER. V dropped 3 bases and J dropped 4; count of bases not matched to a gene: 8. CDR3 size: 15 residues. The CDR3 nucleotides read TGCGCCAGCAGCCAGACAGGGATAATAGGCTATGGCTACACCTTC. Protein product: CASSQTGIIGYGYTF.

The table lists this clone with a count of one. The chain joins TRBV7-9 to TRBJ2-1; D might be TRBD2 (6 bases). The germline V and J ends were trimmed by 2 bases and 7 bases, with 18 bases remaining between them. The germline gives CDR1 SEHNR, CDR2 FQNEAQ (reference sequence). The CDR3 has 16 amino acids. The CDR3 sequence: CASSLKRIGGENEQFF. The CDR3 DNA sequence: TGTGCCAGCAGCTTAAAACGAATCGGCGGGGAAAATGAGCAGTTCTTC. The whole variable domain, filled in from reference TRBV7-9 and TRBJ2-1, reads DTGVSQNPRHKITKRGQNVTFRCDPISEHNRLYWYRQTLGQGPEFLTYFQNEAQLEKSRLLSDRFSAERPKGSFSTLEIQRTEQGDSAMYLCASSLKRIGGENEQFFGPGTRLTVL.

The V call is TRBV6-2 or TRBV6-3, the J call TRBJ2-3; 7 nucleotides align to TRBD2. Germline V gene sequence: CDR1 MNHEY, CDR2 SVGEGT. The CDR3 spans 15 residues. V lost 2 bases, J lost 6 bases, and 8 bases stayed unmatched. The CDR3 is CASSYDAGESDTQYF. CDR3 in DNA: TGTGCCAGCAGTTACGATGCGGGAGAATCTGATACGCAGTATTTT.

V usage is TRBV15 and J usage is TRBJ1-2; the D is unclear. Trimming pared 0 bases from V and 7 bases from J, leaving 12 bases between. CDR3 length: 14 amino acids. Germline V CDR1 and CDR2: LNHNV, YYDKDF (reference sequence). The CDR3 DNA reads as TGTGCCACCAGCAGAGATCTGACCCCGCTTGGCTACACCTTC. Protein product: CATSRDLTPLGYTF. The full variable domain, completed using reference TRBV15 and TRBJ1-2, is DAMVIQNPRYQVTQFGKPVTLSCSQTLNHNVMYWYQQKSSQAPKLLFHYYDKDFNNEADTPDNFQSRRPNTSFCFLDIRSPGLGDTAMYLCATSRDLTPLGYTFGSGTRLTVV.

As to this clone: The germline gene is not matched at one end of the junction; a read error may be the cause. The chain combines TRBV5-1 with TRBJ1-5; D is perhaps TRBD1 (5 bases). CDR1 and CDR2 from the germline V gene are SGHRS and YFSETQ. This CDR3 has 14 amino acids. The CDR3 nucleotides read TGCGCCAACAGCTGGGGCGGACGCAATCAGCCCCAGCATTTT. Amino acids: CANSWGGRNQPQHF.

For the CDR3, the DNA is TGTGCCAGCAGCCAAGTTCTAGCGGGAGTTCTAGAGACCCAGTACTTC. This gives the protein CASSQVLAGVLETQYF. The chain joins TRBV14 to TRBJ2-5; 10 nucleotides match TRBD2. The J segment lost 4 bases and the V segment lost 1 base, leaving 6 bases of the junction unmatched. CDR1 and CDR2 (germline): SGHDN, FVKESK. The CDR3 runs 16 residues.

The chain employs TRBV6-4 and TRBJ2-1; D may be TRBD2 (5 bases). This CDR3 region has 14 residues. CDR1 and CDR2 (germline): MRHNA, SNTAGT. Trimming pared 0 bases from V and 8 bases from J, leaving 11 bases between. The CDR3 region has the DNA TGTGCCAGCAGTGACTCGAGTCGGGAAGATGAGCAGTTCTTC. It is translated as CASSDSSREDEQFF.

This clone was picked up a small number of times. The chain employs TRBV27 and TRBJ1-2; 11 nucleotides line up with TRBD1. This CDR3 has 16 residues. Trimming cost V 5 bases and J 1 base; bases outside gene matches: 6. CDR1 is MNHEY and CDR2 is SMNVEV in the germline V gene (reference sequence). The CDR3 DNA is TGTGCCAGCAGTACTCGGACAGGGGGCCGTAACTATGGCTACACCTTC. As protein: CASSTRTGGRNYGYTF.

J is TRBJ1-4 and V is TRBV11-2, with TRBD1 as a possible D gene (6 bases). Germline V gene data show CDR1 as SGHAT and CDR2 as FQNNGV. Trimming took off 1 base at V and 8 bases at J, with 14 bases between the two ends. This CDR3 is 15 amino acids long. DNA for the CDR3: TGTGCCAGCAGCTTAGGGGGGGCGCCTTGGGAAAAACTGTTTTTT. Translated: CASSLGGAPWEKLFF.

This chain joins TRBV11-3 and TRBJ2-1; 9 bases match TRBD2. Germline CDR1 and CDR2: SGHNT and YENEEA. The CDR3 sequence is 16 residues long. V shed 3 bases, J shed 7 bases, and the junction held 10 bases outside the gene matches. The CDR3 loop is CASSFSWLAGFNEQFF. Here the CDR3 DNA reads TGTGCCAGCAGCTTTAGTTGGCTAGCGGGATTTAATGAGCAGTTCTTC.

The chain carries TRBV27 and TRBJ1-2; D unclear. Germline assignment: CDR1 MNHEY and CDR2 SMNVEV (reference sequence). This CDR3 has 17 residues. Trimming stripped 5 bases from V and 0 bases from J, with 19 bases between. Written as DNA, the CDR3 is TGTGCCAGCAGTCCCTTTAGACCGCCCCCGACTAACTATGGCTACACCTTC. Its protein product is CASSPFRPPPTNYGYTF.

The chain links TRBV9 to TRBJ2-1; D is unclear. The CDR3 has 14 residues. Germline V gene sequence: CDR1 SGDLS, CDR2 YYNGEE. V gave up 2 bases and J gave up 7 bases, with 13 bases separating them. The CDR3 nucleotides read TGTGCCAGCAGCGTCACAGAAAACTGGAATGAGCAGTTCTTC. As protein: CASSVTENWNEQFF.

This rearrangement joins TRBV21-1 to TRBJ2-7. TRBV21-1 is an annotated pseudogene. The CDR3 runs to 12 residues. The CDR3 DNA is TGTGCCAGCAGGCTCTTGTTGGAAGAGCAGTACGTC. Translated: CASRLLLEEQYV.

The chain joins TRBV7-2 to TRBJ1-1, with D perhaps matching TRBD1 (6 bases). V was clipped by 9 bases and J by 0 bases, with 11 bases between them. CDR1 and CDR2 (germline): SGHTA, FQGNSA. The length of the CDR3 is 13 residues. The CDR3 DNA follows: TGTGCCAGACGGGGGGGGCTGAACACTGAAGCTTTCTTT. Translation: CARRGGLNTEAFF.

About this clone itself: The sample carries other DNA sequences with the same CDR3. The J gene is TRBJ1-2, the V gene TRBV6-5; unclear D gene. The germline V gene has CDR1 MNHEY and CDR2 SVGAGI. The CDR3 loop spans 15 amino acids. With 0 bases removed from V and 1 base from J, the gap between germline ends came to 9 bases. The CDR3 coding sequence is TGTGCCAGCAGTTACTCTGGCGGCCTTAACTATGGCTACACCTTC. Translation gives CASSYSGGLNYGYTF.

This sequence joins TRBV4-3 and TRBJ2-2; 14 nucleotides align to TRBD2. Looked up from germline, CDR1 is LGHNA and CDR2 is YSLEER. J gave up 7 bases and V 1 base, and 5 bases lay outside the gene matches. The CDR3 totals 17 residues. CDR3 nucleotides: TGCGCCAGCAGCCAAGGGGGACTAGCGGGAGAGGTCGGGGAGCTGTTTTTT. Encoded protein: CASSQGGLAGEVGELFF.

V usage is TRBV6-5 and J usage is TRBJ2-3; possibly TRBD1 for D (7 bases). The CDR3 spans 15 residues. V was cut by 7 bases and J by 4 bases, with 18 bases left in between. Looked up from germline, CDR1 is MNHEY and CDR2 is SVGAGI. CDR3 sequence reads: CASTPAGGGADTQYF. The CDR3 DNA sequence: TGTGCCAGCACCCCCGCAGGGGGAGGCGCAGATACGCAGTATTTT.

This clone was counted a single time. The chain uses TRBV27 and TRBJ2-2, with 7 bases identical to TRBD1. This CDR3 has 16 amino acids. The germline gives CDR1 MNHEY, CDR2 SMNVEV (reference sequence). J lost 4 bases, V lost 5 bases, and 10 bases had no gene match. The CDR3 nucleotides are TGTGCCAGCAGTCCCCCGACAGGGACACTCACCGGGGAGCTGTTTTTT. Its protein is CASSPPTGTLTGELFF.

The gene calls are TRBV30 and TRBJ1-4; D is uncertain. Per the germline V gene, CDR1 is GTSNPN and CDR2 is SVGIG (reference sequence). The CDR3 spans 12 residues. The ends were cut back, 0 bases at V and 7 bases at J, with 6 bases in the middle. The CDR3 reads CAWSVSFEKLFF. The CDR3 DNA reads TGTGCCTGGAGTGTATCGTTTGAAAAACTGTTTTTT.

The V and J genes are TRBV20-1 and TRBJ1-2; 7 bases line up with TRBD1. Per the germline V gene, CDR1 is DFQATT and CDR2 is SNEGSKA (reference sequence). The trim removed 6 bases at V and 5 bases at J, leaving 18 bases unmatched. This CDR3 region has 16 residues. Here the CDR3 reads CSASPGPPTGWYGYTF. In nucleotides, the CDR3 is TGCAGTGCCAGTCCGGGGCCCCCGACAGGGTGGTATGGCTACACCTTC.

This sequence joins TRBV6-5 and TRBJ1-3; 7 bases map to TRBD1. Germline CDR1 reads MNHEY; CDR2 reads SVGAGI. The CDR3 has 14 residues. V trimming: 10 bases; J trimming: 3 bases; junction bases outside the gene matches: 9. The CDR3 is CANPDRLYGNTIYF. For the CDR3, the DNA is TGTGCCAACCCGGACAGGCTCTATGGAAACACCATATATTTT.

The chain is built from TRBV12-5 and TRBJ1-2, with TRBD1 matching 7 bases. CDR1 and CDR2 (germline): LGHNT, FRNRAP. There are 16 residues in the CDR3. With V trimmed by 1 base and J by 5 bases, 10 bases remained unmatched. For the CDR3, the DNA is TGTGCTAGTGGTTTGGGTGACAGGGTGGTTTCTTATGGCTACACCTTC. Amino acids: CASGLGDRVVSYGYTF.

The rearrangement uses TRBV19 and TRBJ1-4, with TRBD1 as a possible D gene (5 bases). Trimming took off 4 bases at V and 3 bases at J, with 15 bases between the two ends. Per the germline V gene, CDR1 is LNHDA and CDR2 is SQIVND (reference sequence). The CDR3 extends over 16 amino acids. The CDR3 DNA is TGTGCCAGTAGTACAGGGACGGACGCAGCTAATGAAAAACTGTTTTTT. This codes for CASSTGTDAANEKLFF.

The chain couples TRBV10-3 to TRBJ2-3; tentatively, D is TRBD1 (6 bases). The CDR3 is made up of 15 amino acids. Deletions cut 5 bases from V and 9 bases from J, with 21 bases between. CDR1 and CDR2 from the germline V gene are ENHRY and SYGVKD. The CDR3 DNA reads as TGTGCCATCAGTCACCCAAACATACAGGGCGTGACGCAGTATTTT. Translated, it gives CAISHPNIQGVTQYF.

The chain is built from TRBV6-5 and TRBJ1-5; the D is unclear. The length of the CDR3 is 15 residues. The V and J ends lost 2 bases and 4 bases respectively, with 12 bases between them. Germline-derived CDR1 and CDR2 are MNHEY and SVGAGI. The CDR3 is CASSYGRAGNQPQHF. The CDR3 nucleotides are TGTGCCAGCAGTTACGGACGGGCGGGAAATCAGCCCCAGCATTTT.

Turning to this clone: This may stem from a read error, because a much larger clone lies one nucleotide away. The chain couples TRBV11-2 to TRBJ2-7; TRBD1 matches at 8 bases. CDR3 length: 14 residues. The germline CDR1 and CDR2 sequences are SGHAT and FQNNGV. The CDR3 DNA sequence: TGTGCCAACAGCTTCACAGGGGGGACCTACGAGCAGTACGTC. Translating gives CANSFTGGTYEQYV.

The V gene is TRBV5-1, the J gene TRBJ2-2; TRBD1 aligns across 9 bases. Losses at the gene ends were 6 bases for V and 4 bases for J; bases not matched to a gene: 10. The CDR3 contains 16 residues. Germline CDR1 SGHRS, CDR2 YFSETQ. The CDR3, as DNA: TGCGCCAGCACCCCCCCCGGGACAGGGCCCACCGGGGAGCTGTTTTTT. This translates into CASTPPGTGPTGELFF. Variable domain in full (rest from reference TRBV5-1 and TRBJ2-2): KAGVTQTPRYLIKTRGQQVTLSCSPISGHRSVSWYQQTPGQGLQFLFEYFSETQRNKGNFPGRFSGRQFSNSRSEMNVSTLELGDSALYLCASTPPGTGPTGELFFGEGSRLTVL.

The chain employs TRBV4-1 and TRBJ1-2; D call uncertain. V was shortened by 0 bases and J by 4 bases, with 6 bases between the two germline ends. The CDR3 extends over 13 amino acids. CDR1 MGHRA and CDR2 YSYEKL come from the germline V gene. The CDR3 region is CASSQDASYGYTF. The CDR3 nucleotides read TGCGCCAGCAGCCAAGATGCGTCCTATGGCTACACCTTC.